The 9 T cell receptor beta chains given below trace back to one sample, sequenced in a study of cytomegalovirus exposure and HLA in healthy donors. The table came from immunoSEQ multiplex PCR; TCRdb's copy has only in-frame clones and leaves some out. The sample comprises fewer than 130,000 clones, approximately 90% of which are singletons, and about 1.9% rests with the top ten. The sequencing input was PBMCs. The receptors originated from a young woman in good health and CMV-seronegative.

The chain joins TRBV7-9 to TRBJ2-7; D gene uncertain. CDR1 and CDR2 (germline): SEHNR, FQNEAQ (reference sequence). The length of the CDR3 is 13 residues. V was pared by 1 base and J by 6 bases, with 10 bases between. The CDR3 is CASSLGPESEQYF. CDR3 coding DNA: TGTGCCAGCAGCTTAGGGCCTGAATCCGAGCAGTACTTC.

The chain recombines TRBV9 with TRBJ2-1, with a possible D match to TRBD2 (5 bases). Trimming pared 4 bases from V and 6 bases from J, leaving 20 bases between. The CDR3 length is 16 residues. From germline, CDR1 is SGDLS and CDR2 YYNGEE. The chain's CDR3 is CASSPGGPTVGNEQFF. In nucleotides, the CDR3 is TGTGCCAGCAGCCCCGGCGGGCCAACAGTTGGCAATGAGCAGTTCTTC.

V is TRBV9 and J is TRBJ1-3; D remains ambiguous. The germline V gene has CDR1 SGDLS and CDR2 YYNGEE. V gave up 3 bases and J gave up 3 bases, with 13 bases separating them. The CDR3 has 15 residues. The DNA of the CDR3 is TGTGCCAGCAGCGCCACAGAAGCCTTTGGAAACACCATATATTTT. Protein product: CASSATEAFGNTIYF. The whole variable domain, remainder taken from reference TRBV9 and TRBJ1-3, is DSGVTQTPKHLITATGQRVTLRCSPRSGDLSVYWYQQSLDQGLQFLIQYYNGEERAKGNILERFSAQQFPDLHSELNLSSLELGDSALYFCASSATEAFGNTIYFGEGSWLTVV.

This rearrangement joins TRBV2 to TRBJ2-5, with a tentative D call TRBD2 (5 bases). CDR1 is SNHLY and CDR2 is FYNNEI in the germline V gene. V lost 3 bases and J 9 bases, leaving 14 bases between the germline ends. This CDR3 contains 13 residues. CDR3 sequence: CASSEQEDGAQYF. The CDR3 DNA follows: TGTGCCAGCAGTGAGCAGGAGGACGGGGCCCAGTACTTC.

The chain combines TRBV6-1 with TRBJ2-1; 11 positions match TRBD2. Germline trimming cut 5 bases from V and 2 bases from J; bases unmatched to any gene: 2. The germline V gene has CDR1 MNHNS and CDR2 SASEGT. This CDR3 comprises 15 residues. The CDR3 is CASSSSGGAYNEQFF. The CDR3 region has the DNA TGTGCCAGCAGTAGTAGCGGGGGGGCCTACAATGAGCAGTTCTTC.

J is TRBJ2-7 and V is TRBV7-9; a possible D gene is TRBD2 (6 bases). CDR3 length: 16 residues. Trimming shortened V by 2 bases and J by 2 bases, and 16 bases separated the two germline ends. The germline V gene has CDR1 SEHNR and CDR2 FQNEAQ (reference sequence). The CDR3 is CASSLTGGALPYEQYF. The CDR3, as DNA: TGTGCCAGCAGCTTAACCGGGGGAGCCCTGCCCTACGAGCAGTACTTC. Drawing the rest from reference TRBV7-9 and TRBJ2-7, the complete variable domain is DTGVSQNPRHKITKRGQNVTFRCDPISEHNRLYWYRQTLGQGPEFLTYFQNEAQLEKSRLLSDRFSAERPKGSFSTLEIQRTEQGDSAMYLCASSLTGGALPYEQYFGPGTRLTVT.

V usage is TRBV11-2 and J usage is TRBJ1-2; no reliable D call. Per germline, CDR1 SGHAT and CDR2 FQNNGV. This CDR3 has 14 residues. Deletions cut 2 bases from V and 2 bases from J, with 9 bases between. CDR3: CASSLSGSNYGYTF. The DNA for the CDR3 is TGTGCCAGCAGCTTATCGGGATCGAACTATGGCTACACCTTC. The variable domain in full, with the rest retrieved from reference TRBV11-2 and TRBJ1-2, is EAGVAQSPRYKIIEKRQSVAFWCNPISGHATLYWYQQILGQGPKLLIQFQNNGVVDDSQLPKDRFSAERLKGVDSTLKIQPAKLEDSAVYLCASSLSGSNYGYTFGSGTRLTVV.

In its sample, this clone was seen a few times. The gene calls are TRBV5-4 and TRBJ2-5; the D gene is possibly TRBD2 (5 bases). Deletions cut 0 bases from V and 1 base from J, with 13 bases between. This CDR3 region has 16 residues. Germline values: CDR1 SGHNT, CDR2 YYREEE (reference sequence). The CDR3 nucleotides are TGTGCCAGCAGCTTGGTGCGGGCGGCCCCCCAAGAGACCCAGTACTTC. Amino acid sequence: CASSLVRAAPQETQYF.

This chain connects TRBV7-2 to TRBJ2-1, with D hard to call. The germline V gene has CDR1 SGHTA and CDR2 FQGNSA. The ends were cut back, 5 bases at V and 3 bases at J, with 8 bases in the middle. The CDR3 is 13 residues long. The CDR3 protein is CASSRNNYNEQFF. The CDR3 coding sequence is TGTGCCAGCAGCCGAAACAACTACAATGAGCAGTTCTTC.